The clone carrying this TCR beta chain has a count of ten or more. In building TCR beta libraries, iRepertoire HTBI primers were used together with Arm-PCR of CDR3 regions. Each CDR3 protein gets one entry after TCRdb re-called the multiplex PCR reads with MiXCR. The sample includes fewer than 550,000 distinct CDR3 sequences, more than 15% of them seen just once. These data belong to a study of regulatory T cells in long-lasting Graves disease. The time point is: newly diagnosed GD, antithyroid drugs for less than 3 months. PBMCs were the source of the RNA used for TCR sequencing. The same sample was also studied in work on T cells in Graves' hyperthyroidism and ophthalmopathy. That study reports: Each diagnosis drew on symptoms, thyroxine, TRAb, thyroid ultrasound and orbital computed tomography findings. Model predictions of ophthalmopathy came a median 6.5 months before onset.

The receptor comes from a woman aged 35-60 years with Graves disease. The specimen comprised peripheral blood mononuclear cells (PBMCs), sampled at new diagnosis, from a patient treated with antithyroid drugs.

The CDR3: CASSHRQAFGYGYTF. The CDR3 coding sequence is TGTGCCAGCAGCCACCGACAGGCTTTCGGGTATGGCTACACCTTC. This rearrangement joins TRBV5-6 to TRBJ1-2, with a tentative D call TRBD1 (6 bases). This CDR3 contains 15 residues. Trimming cost V 4 bases and J 5 bases, with 18 bases left between them. From germline, CDR1 is SGHDT and CDR2 YYEEEE.